The next 25 T cell receptor beta chains were all read from a single sample in a study of blood T cell repertoires in COVID-19. The protocol was immunoSEQ multiplex PCR, while the TCRdb copy is restricted to in-frame clones and leaves out a portion. The sample consists of roughly 120,000 clones, about 85% of them appearing once. The sequenced sample consisted of peripheral blood. These receptors originate from a human donor in a cohort sampled during active COVID-19.

This chain links TRBV5-6 with TRBJ2-2; 10 bases match TRBD2. V was pared by 5 bases and J by 1 base, with 14 bases of the junction left unmatched. Germline-derived CDR1 and CDR2 are SGHDT and YYEEEE. The CDR3 has 19 residues. DNA for the CDR3: TGTGCCAGCAGATGGATAGCGGGAGGAACCAAGGAGAACACCGGGGAGCTGTTTTTT. Protein: CASRWIAGGTKENTGELFF.

The rearrangement links TRBV28 to TRBJ2-6; D remains ambiguous. The V and J ends lost 7 bases and 2 bases respectively, with 12 bases between them. This CDR3 is built from 15 residues. Germline V gene data show CDR1 as MDHEN and CDR2 as SYDVKM. The CDR3 protein is CASNPLGPGANVLTF. CDR3 sequence (DNA): TGTGCCAGCAACCCATTGGGCCCTGGGGCCAACGTCCTGACTTTC.

The V call is TRBV10-3, the J call TRBJ2-5; D is perhaps TRBD1 (6 bases). V was shortened by 0 bases and J by 2 bases, with 16 bases between the two germline ends. The CDR3 extends over 17 amino acids. Germline V lookup: CDR1 ENHRY, CDR2 SYGVKD. The chain's CDR3 is CAISESGPGVSQETQYF. The CDR3 DNA follows: TGTGCCATCAGTGAGTCGGGGCCAGGGGTATCTCAAGAGACCCAGTACTTC.

V gene TRBV28 combines with J gene TRBJ1-1; a weak D match, TRBD1 (6 bases). CDR3 length equals 14 residues. CDR1 and CDR2 (germline): MDHEN, SYDVKM. Between the trimmed V and J ends, which lost 5 bases and 4 bases, there was a span of 14 bases. DNA of the CDR3: TGTGCCAGCAGTAATACAGGGTTGAGCACTGAAGCTTTCTTT. Translation gives CASSNTGLSTEAFF.

This clone was observed a few times. This chain uses TRBV19 with TRBJ1-5, with 7 bases identical to TRBD1. The germline gives CDR1 LNHDA, CDR2 SQIVND (reference sequence). The CDR3 has 17 amino acids. V lost 5 bases and J lost 0; bases outside the gene matches: 10. CDR3 protein: CASSHLGGRYSNQPQHF. The CDR3 DNA reads as TGTGCCAGTAGTCATCTAGGGGGCCGTTATAGCAATCAGCCCCAGCATTTT. The entire variable domain, with the rest obtained from reference TRBV19 and TRBJ1-5, is as follows: DGGITQSPKYLFRKEGQNVTLSCEQNLNHDAMYWYRQDPGQGLRLIYYSQIVNDFQKGDIAEGYSVSREKKESFPLTVTSAQKNPTAFYLCASSHLGGRYSNQPQHFGDGTRLSIL.

The chain combines TRBV7-2 with TRBJ1-4; tentatively, D is TRBD1 (5 bases). Germline V lookup: CDR1 SGHTA, CDR2 FQGNSA. This CDR3 is 13 amino acids long. V was shortened by 5 bases and J by 5 bases, with 9 bases between the two germline ends. This chain's CDR3 is CASSKRGNEKLFF. CDR3 sequence (DNA): TGTGCCAGCAGCAAGCGGGGGAATGAAAAACTGTTTTTT.

The V call is TRBV5-1, the J call TRBJ2-1; D not certain. V was shortened by 2 bases and J by 0 bases, with 9 bases between the two germline ends. This CDR3 has 15 amino acids. Per germline, CDR1 SGHRS and CDR2 YFSETQ. The CDR3 protein is CASSFRASSYNEQFF. Here the CDR3 DNA reads TGCGCCAGCAGCTTTCGTGCTAGCTCCTACAATGAGCAGTTCTTC. Using reference TRBV5-1 and TRBJ2-1 for the parts outside the CDR3, the full variable domain is KAGVTQTPRYLIKTRGQQVTLSCSPISGHRSVSWYQQTPGQGLQFLFEYFSETQRNKGNFPGRFSGRQFSNSRSEMNVSTLELGDSALYLCASSFRASSYNEQFFGPGTRLTVL.

The rearrangement joins TRBV28 to TRBJ2-7, with a tentative D call TRBD2 (8 bases). Germline-derived CDR1 and CDR2 are MDHEN and SYDVKM. The CDR3 runs to 19 residues. The germline V and J ends were trimmed by 5 bases and 3 bases, with 29 bases remaining between them. For the CDR3, the DNA is TGTGCCAGCAGTCGGCCCCGGGACAGCGGGGGAGGCCAAGACTACGAGCAGTACTTC. The encoded protein is CASSRPRDSGGGQDYEQYF.

CDR3: CASSWQASDTQYF. In DNA, the CDR3 is TGTGCCAGCAGCTGGCAGGCCTCAGATACGCAGTATTTT. The chain recombines TRBV2 with TRBJ2-3, with no clear D. V was cut by 6 bases and J by 4 bases, with 11 bases left in between. Germline V lookup: CDR1 SNHLY, CDR2 FYNNEI. CDR3 length: 13 amino acids.

The rearrangement uses TRBV19 and TRBJ1-1; TRBD1 is a possible D gene (6 bases). Germline loops: CDR1 LNHDA, CDR2 SQIVND (reference sequence). With 6 bases removed from V and 2 bases from J, the gap between germline ends came to 16 bases. This CDR3 contains 15 residues. Written as DNA, the CDR3 is TGTGCCAGTAGCAAACACGGGACACTCAACACTGAAGCTTTCTTT. It translates to CASSKHGTLNTEAFF.

The V and J genes are TRBV11-2 and TRBJ1-1; maybe TRBD1 (6 bases). V shed 0 bases and J shed 12 bases, with 14 bases lying between them. This CDR3 spans 13 amino acids. Germline-derived CDR1 and CDR2 are SGHAT and FQNNGV. The DNA of the CDR3 is TGTGCCAGCAGCTTAGAAGGGGGGGCTCGGCCTTTCTTT. It is translated as CASSLEGGARPFF.

This chain connects TRBV18 to TRBJ2-7; D is uncertain. The CDR3 sequence is 12 residues long. Trimming cost V 3 bases and J 6 bases, with 9 bases left between them. Per the germline V gene, CDR1 is KGHSH and CDR2 is LQKENI. The CDR3 is CASSPHPGEQYF. The CDR3 DNA reads TGTGCCAGCTCACCCCATCCCGGCGAGCAGTACTTC.

The V call is TRBV6-5, the J call TRBJ1-1, with 7 positions matching TRBD1. CDR3 length equals 13 residues. In germline, CDR1 is MNHEY, CDR2 SVGAGI. The trim removed 10 bases at V and 4 bases at J, leaving 9 bases unmatched. This CDR3 reads CATRRGPGTEAFF. The CDR3 DNA sequence: TGTGCCACCCGAAGGGGGCCGGGCACTGAAGCTTTCTTT.

Here the CDR3 reads CASSYRQGGADTQYF. CDR3 coding DNA: TGTGCCAGCAGCTACCGACAGGGCGGTGCAGATACGCAGTATTTT. The chain uses TRBV5-6 and TRBJ2-3; 7 nucleotides line up with TRBD1. The CDR3 extends over 15 amino acids. Germline V gene data show CDR1 as SGHDT and CDR2 as YYEEEE. With 3 bases clipped from V and 4 bases from J, the junction kept 8 bases outside the gene matches.

The chain recombines TRBV30 with TRBJ2-2, with D possibly matching TRBD1 (6 bases). There are 17 residues in the CDR3. The V and J ends lost 0 bases and 7 bases respectively, with 21 bases between them. CDR1 and CDR2 from the germline V gene are GTSNPN and SVGIG (reference sequence). The CDR3 spells CAWSVLGQGKGGGELFF. DNA of the CDR3: TGTGCCTGGAGTGTACTTGGCCAGGGGAAGGGTGGCGGGGAGCTGTTTTTT. Complete variable domain (other parts from reference TRBV30 and TRBJ2-2): SQTIHQWPATLVQPVGSPLSLECTVEGTSNPNLYWYRQAAGRGLQLLFYSVGIGQISSEVPQNLSASRPQDRQFILSSKKLLLSDSGFYLCAWSVLGQGKGGGELFFGEGSRLTVL.

The chain couples TRBV6-4 to TRBJ2-1; TRBD2 matches at 8 bases. The CDR3 covers 15 residues. Trimming removed 6 bases from V and 8 bases from J; junction bases left unmatched: 12. CDR1 MRHNA and CDR2 SNTAGT come from the germline V gene. The DNA of the CDR3 is TGTGCCAGCAGATTGGGCGGGGGGCCTTACGATGAGCAGTTCTTC. Translating it yields CASRLGGGPYDEQFF.

The chain combines TRBV28 with TRBJ2-3; 8 bases align to TRBD1. The junction had 6 bases not matched to a gene; V was cut back by 6 bases and J by 4 bases. The CDR3 loop spans 14 amino acids. CDR1 and CDR2 from the germline V gene are MDHEN and SYDVKM. The CDR3 region is CASSLPTGADTQYF. The CDR3 nucleotides read TGTGCCAGCAGCCTCCCGACAGGGGCAGATACGCAGTATTTT.

This sequence joins TRBV7-2 and TRBJ2-1; 8 nucleotides agree with TRBD1. The trim removed 5 bases at V and 2 bases at J, leaving 8 bases unmatched. Germline V gives CDR1 SGHTA, CDR2 FQGNSA. This CDR3 region has 16 residues. In DNA form, the CDR3 reads TGTGCCAGCAGCGGTGCCGGGACAGGACCCTACAATGAGCAGTTCTTC. Protein sequence: CASSGAGTGPYNEQFF. The full variable domain, completed using reference TRBV7-2 and TRBJ2-1, is GAGVSQSPSNKVTEKGKDVELRCDPISGHTALYWYRQSLGQGLEFLIYFQGNSAPDKSGLPSDRFSAERTGGSVSTLTIQRTQQEDSAVYLCASSGAGTGPYNEQFFGPGTRLTVL.

This chain links TRBV12-5 with TRBJ2-1; D ambiguous. Trimming pared 4 bases from V and 7 bases from J, leaving 14 bases between. CDR1 is LGHNT and CDR2 is FRNRAP in the germline V gene. The CDR3 covers 14 residues. DNA for the CDR3: TGTGCTAGTGGTTCCCCTATCCAGGTAAATGAGCAGTTCTTC. Translated, it gives CASGSPIQVNEQFF.

The sample holds one count of this clone. V usage is TRBV6-1 and J usage is TRBJ1-4; TRBD1 aligns across 8 bases. Germline CDR1 is MNHNS and CDR2 is SASEGT. The junction had 9 bases not matched to a gene; V was cut back by 1 base and J by 8 bases. This CDR3 contains 16 residues. The CDR3 DNA reads TGTGCCAGCAGTGAAGAGTTTGGCAGGGGGCAGGAAAAACTGTTTTTT. Its translation: CASSEEFGRGQEKLFF.

This chain uses TRBV2 with TRBJ1-3, with TRBD1 matching over 7 bases. Germline V gives CDR1 SNHLY, CDR2 FYNNEI. This CDR3 has 15 residues. J lost 5 bases, V lost 3 bases, and 7 bases had no gene match. The CDR3 loop is CASSESRTGRNTIYF. In nucleotides, the CDR3 is TGTGCCAGCAGTGAGTCGCGGACAGGAAGAAACACCATATATTTT.

V gene TRBV5-1 combines with J gene TRBJ2-2, with a weak D call TRBD1 (6 bases). The ends were cut back, 1 base at V and 4 bases at J, with 14 bases in the middle. The germline CDR1 and CDR2 sequences are SGHRS and YFSETQ. The CDR3 is 16 amino acids. The DNA of the CDR3 is TGCGCCAGCAGCTTGAGGGCTACAGGGATCACCGGGGAGCTGTTTTTT. Translating gives CASSLRATGITGELFF.

The chain joins TRBV4-2 to TRBJ2-1, with 8 bases aligning to TRBD2. The CDR3 is made up of 14 amino acids. The germline gives CDR1 LGHNA, CDR2 YNFKEQ. The ends lost 8 bases at V and 6 bases at J; junction bases unmatched: 9. The CDR3 nucleotides read TGTGCCAGCGGTCCCGGGGGGGCTCTCAATGAGCAGTTCTTC. Translating gives CASGPGGALNEQFF.

The chain recombines TRBV5-1 with TRBJ2-1, with D perhaps TRBD2 (5 bases). The germline V gene encodes CDR1 SGHRS and CDR2 YFSETQ. V lost 0 bases and J lost 7, with 11 bases in between. CDR3 length equals 14 residues. The CDR3 sequence is CASSLGTSTNEQFF. The CDR3, as DNA: TGCGCCAGCAGCTTGGGGACTTCTACAAATGAGCAGTTCTTC.

The CDR3 region is CASSVQGNSYNEQFF. The CDR3 region has the DNA TGTGCCAGCAGCGTCCAGGGTAACTCCTACAATGAGCAGTTCTTC. The chain joins TRBV7-9 to TRBJ2-1, with a weak D call TRBD1 (5 bases). The V and J ends lost 5 bases and 0 bases respectively, with 11 bases between them. CDR1 and CDR2 (germline): SEHNR, FQNEAQ (reference sequence). This CDR3 has 15 residues.